A single sample is the source of the 3 T cell receptor beta chains below, sequenced in a study of CD8+CD57+ T cells in acquired aplastic anemia. The use of genomic DNA as template underpinned the TCR beta VDJ and CDR3 profiling. In TCRdb, the reads were re-called with MiXCR into one record per CDR3 protein. The sample carries 350,000 to 450,000 distinct CDR3 sequences, around 68% recorded once. The sample was sorted CD4+, CD8+, or CD8+CD57+ T cells (not recorded which) from PBMCs. Receptor source: a human donor in good health, serving as a control.

Of note for this clonotype: The junction departs from the called germline gene at one end, perhaps through a read error. The chain is built from TRBV7-4 and TRBJ1-3; weak D call: TRBD1 (6 bases). Germline CDR1 and CDR2: SGHVT and SQSDAQ. The CDR3 has 16 amino acids. The CDR3 bases are TGTGCCAGTACCTCTGGGGGTACGGGGGCTGGAGACACCATATATTTT. Translating gives CASTSGGTGAGDTIYF. The entire variable domain, with the rest obtained from reference TRBV7-4 and TRBJ1-3, is as follows: GAGVSQSPRYKVAKRGRDVALRCDSISGHVTLYWYRQTLGQGSEVLTYSQSDAQRDKSGRPSGRFSAERPERSVSTLKIQRTEQGDSAVYLCASTSGGTGAGDTIYFGEGSWLTVV.

This clonotype was seen a handful of times. This chain joins TRBV7-9 and TRBJ1-2, with D perhaps matching TRBD1 (5 bases). CDR1 is SEHNR, CDR2 FQNEAQ, per germline (reference sequence). V lost 4 bases to trimming and J lost 5 bases, with 14 bases between them. The length of the CDR3 is 14 residues. CDR3 DNA: TGTGCCAGCAGCTGGGACCAGGGCCGGTATGGCTACACCTTC. Protein sequence: CASSWDQGRYGYTF. Variable domain in full (rest from reference TRBV7-9 and TRBJ1-2): DTGVSQNPRHKITKRGQNVTFRCDPISEHNRLYWYRQTLGQGPEFLTYFQNEAQLEKSRLLSDRFSAERPKGSFSTLEIQRTEQGDSAMYLCASSWDQGRYGYTFGSGTRLTVV.

This clonotype was seen only once. Germline and junction disagree at one end, which may indicate a read error. This chain joins TRBV9 and TRBJ1-5, with TRBD1 matching over 12 bases. CDR1 and CDR2 (germline): SGDLS, YYNGEE. This CDR3 spans 16 amino acids. Here the CDR3 reads CASSWDRGPGNHPQHF. For the CDR3, the DNA is TGTGCCAGCAGCTGGGACAGGGGGCCAGGCAATCACCCCCAGCATTTT.